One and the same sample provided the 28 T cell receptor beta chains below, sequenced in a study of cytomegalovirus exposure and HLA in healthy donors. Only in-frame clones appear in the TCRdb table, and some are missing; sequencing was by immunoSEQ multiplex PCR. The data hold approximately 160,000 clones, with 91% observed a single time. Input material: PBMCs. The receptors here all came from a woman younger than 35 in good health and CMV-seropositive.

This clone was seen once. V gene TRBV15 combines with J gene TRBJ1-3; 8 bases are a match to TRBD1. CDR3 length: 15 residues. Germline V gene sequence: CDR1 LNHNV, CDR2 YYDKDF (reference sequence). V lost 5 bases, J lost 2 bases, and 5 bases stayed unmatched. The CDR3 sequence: CATSGDRSAGNTIYF. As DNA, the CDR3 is TGTGCCACCAGCGGGGACAGGTCGGCTGGAAACACCATATATTTT.

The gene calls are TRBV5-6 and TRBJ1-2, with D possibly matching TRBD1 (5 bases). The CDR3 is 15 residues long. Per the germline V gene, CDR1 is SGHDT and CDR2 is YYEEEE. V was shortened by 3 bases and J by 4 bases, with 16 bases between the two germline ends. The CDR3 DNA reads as TGTGCCAGCAGCTGGAGGAGGGATACAGGCTATGGCTACACCTTC. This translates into CASSWRRDTGYGYTF.

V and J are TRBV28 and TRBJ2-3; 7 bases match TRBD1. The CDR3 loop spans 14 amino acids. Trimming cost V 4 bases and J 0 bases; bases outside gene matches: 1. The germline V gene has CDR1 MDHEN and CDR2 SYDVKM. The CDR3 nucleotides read TGTGCCAGCAGTTCGGGACAGAGCACAGATACGCAGTATTTT. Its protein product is CASSSGQSTDTQYF. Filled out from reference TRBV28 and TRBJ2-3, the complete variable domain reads DVKVTQSSRYLVKRTGEKVFLECVQDMDHENMFWYRQDPGLGLRLIYFSYDVKMKEKGDIPEGYSVSREKKERFSLILESASTNQTSMYLCASSSGQSTDTQYFGPGTRLTVL.

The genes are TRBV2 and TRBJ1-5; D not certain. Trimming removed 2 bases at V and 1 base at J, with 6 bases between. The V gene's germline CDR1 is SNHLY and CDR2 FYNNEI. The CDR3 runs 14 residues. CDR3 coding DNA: TGTGCCAGCAGTGAACAACTGAGCAATCAGCCCCAGCATTTT. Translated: CASSEQLSNQPQHF.

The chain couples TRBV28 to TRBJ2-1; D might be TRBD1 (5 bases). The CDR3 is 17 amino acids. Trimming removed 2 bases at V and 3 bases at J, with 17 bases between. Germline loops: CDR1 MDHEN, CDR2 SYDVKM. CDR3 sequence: CASSLGAQGNYYNEQFF. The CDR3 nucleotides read TGTGCCAGCAGTTTAGGGGCTCAGGGAAATTACTACAATGAGCAGTTCTTC.

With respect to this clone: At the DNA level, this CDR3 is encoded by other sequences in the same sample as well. The CDR3 region is CASSLRGNQPQHF. The CDR3 region has the DNA TGTGCCAGCAGCCTCAGGGGCAATCAGCCCCAGCATTTT. V and J are TRBV7-2 and TRBJ1-5, with a tentative D call TRBD1 (5 bases). The length of the CDR3 is 13 residues. Trimming stripped 5 bases from V and 2 bases from J, with 7 bases between. Germline-derived CDR1 and CDR2 are SGHTA and FQGNSA.

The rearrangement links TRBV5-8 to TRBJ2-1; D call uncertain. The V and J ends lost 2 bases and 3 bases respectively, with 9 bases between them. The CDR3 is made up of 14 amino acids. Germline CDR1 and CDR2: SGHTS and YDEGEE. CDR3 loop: CASSFGDFYNEQFF. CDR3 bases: TGTGCCAGCAGCTTTGGAGACTTCTACAATGAGCAGTTCTTC.

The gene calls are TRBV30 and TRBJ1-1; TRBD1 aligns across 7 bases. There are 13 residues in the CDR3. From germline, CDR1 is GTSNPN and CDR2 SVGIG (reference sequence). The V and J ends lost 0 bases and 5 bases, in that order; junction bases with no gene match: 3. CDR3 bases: TGTGCCTGGAGTGTAGGGGGCGGAACTGAAGCTTTCTTT. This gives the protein CAWSVGGGTEAFF.

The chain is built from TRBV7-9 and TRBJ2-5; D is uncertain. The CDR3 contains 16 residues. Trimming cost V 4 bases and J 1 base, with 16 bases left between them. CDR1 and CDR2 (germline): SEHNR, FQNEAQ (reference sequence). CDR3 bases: TGTGCCAGCAGCTCCTCCCCTAACCCCACCCAAGAGACCCAGTACTTC. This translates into CASSSSPNPTQETQYF.

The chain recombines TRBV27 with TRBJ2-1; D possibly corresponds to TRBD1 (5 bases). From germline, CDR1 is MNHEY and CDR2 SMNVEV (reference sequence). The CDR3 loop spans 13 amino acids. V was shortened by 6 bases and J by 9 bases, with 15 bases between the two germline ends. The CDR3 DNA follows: TGTGCCAGCAGCCTGTCAGGGTACGGTGAGCAGTTCTTC. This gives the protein CASSLSGYGEQFF.

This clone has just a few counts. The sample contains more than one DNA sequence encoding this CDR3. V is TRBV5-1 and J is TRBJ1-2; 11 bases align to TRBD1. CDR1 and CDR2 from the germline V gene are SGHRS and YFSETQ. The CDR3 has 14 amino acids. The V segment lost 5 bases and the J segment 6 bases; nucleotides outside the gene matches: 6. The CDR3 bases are TGCGCCAGCAGTTCGGGACAGGGGGTCCATGGCTACACCTTC. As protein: CASSSGQGVHGYTF. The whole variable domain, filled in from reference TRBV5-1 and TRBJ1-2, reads KAGVTQTPRYLIKTRGQQVTLSCSPISGHRSVSWYQQTPGQGLQFLFEYFSETQRNKGNFPGRFSGRQFSNSRSEMNVSTLELGDSALYLCASSSGQGVHGYTFGSGTRLTVV.

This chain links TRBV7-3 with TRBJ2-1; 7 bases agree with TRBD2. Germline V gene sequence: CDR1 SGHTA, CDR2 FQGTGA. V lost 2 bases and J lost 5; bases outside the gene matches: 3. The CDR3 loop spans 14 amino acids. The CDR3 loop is CASSLSSGNNEQFF. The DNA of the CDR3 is TGTGCCAGCAGCTTATCGAGCGGGAACAATGAGCAGTTCTTC.

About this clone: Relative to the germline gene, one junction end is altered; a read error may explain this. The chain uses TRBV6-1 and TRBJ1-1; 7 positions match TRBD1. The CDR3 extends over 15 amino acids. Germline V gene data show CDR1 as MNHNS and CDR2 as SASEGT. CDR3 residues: CASREEGQVPTEAFF. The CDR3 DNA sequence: TGTGCCAGCAGGGAAGAAGGACAGGTTCCCACTGAAGCTTTCTTT.

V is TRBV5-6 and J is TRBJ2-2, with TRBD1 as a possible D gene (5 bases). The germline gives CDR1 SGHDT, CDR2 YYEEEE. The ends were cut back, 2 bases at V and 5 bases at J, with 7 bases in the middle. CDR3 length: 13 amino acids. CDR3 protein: CASSFRVTGELFF. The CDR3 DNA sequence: TGTGCCAGCAGCTTCAGGGTAACCGGGGAGCTGTTTTTT.

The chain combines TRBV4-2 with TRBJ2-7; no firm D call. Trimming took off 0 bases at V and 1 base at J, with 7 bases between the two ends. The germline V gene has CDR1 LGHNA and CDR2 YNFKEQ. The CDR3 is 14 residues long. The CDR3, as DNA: TGTGCCAGCAGCCAAGATTTAGAGTCCTACGAGCAGTACTTC. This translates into CASSQDLESYEQYF.

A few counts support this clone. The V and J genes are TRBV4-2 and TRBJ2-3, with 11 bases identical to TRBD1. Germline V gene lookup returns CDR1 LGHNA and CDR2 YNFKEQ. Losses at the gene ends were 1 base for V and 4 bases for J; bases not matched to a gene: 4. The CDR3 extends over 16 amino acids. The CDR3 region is CASSQAPGQGADTQYF. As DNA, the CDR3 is TGTGCCAGCAGCCAAGCTCCGGGACAGGGGGCAGATACGCAGTATTTT.

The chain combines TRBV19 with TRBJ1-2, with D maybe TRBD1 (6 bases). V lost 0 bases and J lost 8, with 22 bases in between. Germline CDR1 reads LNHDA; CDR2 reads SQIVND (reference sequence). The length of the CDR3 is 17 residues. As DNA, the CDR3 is TGTGCCAGTAGTATAGAAGGACAGATGTCAAAAGCTACGGGCTACACCTTC. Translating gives CASSIEGQMSKATGYTF. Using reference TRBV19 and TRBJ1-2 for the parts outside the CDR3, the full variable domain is DGGITQSPKYLFRKEGQNVTLSCEQNLNHDAMYWYRQDPGQGLRLIYYSQIVNDFQKGDIAEGYSVSREKKESFPLTVTSAQKNPTAFYLCASSIEGQMSKATGYTFGSGTRLTVV.

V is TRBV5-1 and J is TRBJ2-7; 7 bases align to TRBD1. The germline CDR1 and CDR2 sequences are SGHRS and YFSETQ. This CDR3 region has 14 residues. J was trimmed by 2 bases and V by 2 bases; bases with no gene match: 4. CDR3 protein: CASSFADRAYEQYF. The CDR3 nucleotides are TGCGCCAGCAGCTTCGCCGACAGGGCCTACGAGCAGTACTTC.

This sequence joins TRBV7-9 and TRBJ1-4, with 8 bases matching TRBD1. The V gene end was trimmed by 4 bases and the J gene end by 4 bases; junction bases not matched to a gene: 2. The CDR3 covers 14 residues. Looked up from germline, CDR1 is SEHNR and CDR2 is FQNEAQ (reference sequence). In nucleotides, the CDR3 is TGTGCCAGCAGCTCACAGGGGGGTAATGAAAAACTGTTTTTT. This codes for CASSSQGGNEKLFF.

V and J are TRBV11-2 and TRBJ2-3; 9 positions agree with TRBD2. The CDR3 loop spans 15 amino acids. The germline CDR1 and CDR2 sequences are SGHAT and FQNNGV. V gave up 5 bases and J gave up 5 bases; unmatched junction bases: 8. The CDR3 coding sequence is TGTGCCAGCAGCCCACCGGGACTAGCAGGAGATACGCAGTATTTT. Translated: CASSPPGLAGDTQYF. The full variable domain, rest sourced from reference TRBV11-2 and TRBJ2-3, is EAGVAQSPRYKIIEKRQSVAFWCNPISGHATLYWYQQILGQGPKLLIQFQNNGVVDDSQLPKDRFSAERLKGVDSTLKIQPAKLEDSAVYLCASSPPGLAGDTQYFGPGTRLTVL.

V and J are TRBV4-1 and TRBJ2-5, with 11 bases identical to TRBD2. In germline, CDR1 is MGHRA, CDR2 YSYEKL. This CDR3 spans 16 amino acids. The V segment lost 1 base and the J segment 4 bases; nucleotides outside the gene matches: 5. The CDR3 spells CASSQGFLAGGETQYF. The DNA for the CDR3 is TGCGCCAGCAGCCAAGGGTTCCTAGCGGGAGGAGAGACCCAGTACTTC.

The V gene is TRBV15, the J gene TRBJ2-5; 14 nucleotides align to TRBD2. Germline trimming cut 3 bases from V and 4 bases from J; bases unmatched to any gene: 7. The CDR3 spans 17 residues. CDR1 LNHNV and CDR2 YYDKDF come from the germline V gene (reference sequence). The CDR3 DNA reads TGTGCCACCAGCAGGACTAGCGGGAGGGCCAGGGGAGAGACCCAGTACTTC. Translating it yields CATSRTSGRARGETQYF.

The CDR3: CASSSGTTSGETQYF. In DNA, the CDR3 is TGTGCCAGCAGTTCCGGGACTACCAGCGGAGAGACCCAGTACTTC. V and J are TRBV28 and TRBJ2-5, with 7 bases fitting TRBD2. The CDR3 runs 15 residues. Germline lookup yields CDR1 MDHEN and CDR2 SYDVKM. The trim removed 4 bases at V and 4 bases at J, leaving 9 bases unmatched. Combining the CDR3 with reference TRBV28 and TRBJ2-5 gives the whole variable domain DVKVTQSSRYLVKRTGEKVFLECVQDMDHENMFWYRQDPGLGLRLIYFSYDVKMKEKGDIPEGYSVSREKKERFSLILESASTNQTSMYLCASSSGTTSGETQYFGPGTRLLVL.

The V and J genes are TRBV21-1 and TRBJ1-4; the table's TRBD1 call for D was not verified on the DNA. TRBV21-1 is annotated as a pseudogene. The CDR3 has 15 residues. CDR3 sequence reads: CASSKAQQGNEKLFF. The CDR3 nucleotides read TGTGCCAGCAGCAAAGCGCAACAGGGGAATGAAAAACTGTTTTTT.

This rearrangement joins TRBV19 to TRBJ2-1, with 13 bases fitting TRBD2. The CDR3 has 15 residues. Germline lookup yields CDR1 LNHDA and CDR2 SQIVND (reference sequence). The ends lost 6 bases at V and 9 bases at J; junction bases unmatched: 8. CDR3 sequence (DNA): TGTGCCAGTAGAAAACTAGCGGGAGGGCCCGGTGAGCAGTTCTTC. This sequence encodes CASRKLAGGPGEQFF. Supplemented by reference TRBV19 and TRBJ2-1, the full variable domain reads DGGITQSPKYLFRKEGQNVTLSCEQNLNHDAMYWYRQDPGQGLRLIYYSQIVNDFQKGDIAEGYSVSREKKESFPLTVTSAQKNPTAFYLCASRKLAGGPGEQFFGPGTRLTVL.

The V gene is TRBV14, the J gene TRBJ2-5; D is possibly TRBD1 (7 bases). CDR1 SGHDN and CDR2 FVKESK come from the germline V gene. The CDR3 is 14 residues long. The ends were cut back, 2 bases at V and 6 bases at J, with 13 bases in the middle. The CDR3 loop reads CASSQYQGGQTQYF. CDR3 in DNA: TGTGCCAGCAGCCAATACCAGGGGGGACAGACCCAGTACTTC.

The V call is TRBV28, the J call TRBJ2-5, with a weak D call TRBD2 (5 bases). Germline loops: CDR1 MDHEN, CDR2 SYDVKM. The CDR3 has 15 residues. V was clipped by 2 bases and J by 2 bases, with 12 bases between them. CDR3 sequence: CASSLLAPTQETQYF. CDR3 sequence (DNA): TGTGCCAGCAGTTTACTAGCCCCGACGCAAGAGACCCAGTACTTC.

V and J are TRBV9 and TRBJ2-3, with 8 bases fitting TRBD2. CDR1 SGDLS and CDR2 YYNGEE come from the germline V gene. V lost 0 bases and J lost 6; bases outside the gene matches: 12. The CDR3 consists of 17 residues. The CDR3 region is CASSVAATGGLRDTQYF. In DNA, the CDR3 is TGTGCCAGCAGCGTAGCTGCGACGGGGGGGCTGCGGGATACGCAGTATTTT.